This T cell receptor beta chain stems from a study of shared clonotypes between healthy human individuals. Germline-derived CDR1 and CDR2 are MNHNS and SASEGT. With 4 bases removed from V and 4 bases from J, the gap between germline ends came to 9 bases. The CDR3 runs to 13 residues. Clones were sequenced by immunoSEQ multiplex PCR, and TCRdb holds only the in-frame ones, with some missing. The sample has approximately 980,000 clones; approximately 80% are singletons. Source material: memory CD4+ T cells sorted from blood. Documented subset: CD45RA-negative fraction. This TCR derives from a man aged 18 to 29 in good health. The chain couples TRBV6-1 to TRBJ2-3, with D possibly matching TRBD1 (6 bases). CDR3 DNA: TGTGCCAGCAGTGGACAGGAGTCAGATACGCAGTATTTT. This codes for CASSGQESDTQYF.